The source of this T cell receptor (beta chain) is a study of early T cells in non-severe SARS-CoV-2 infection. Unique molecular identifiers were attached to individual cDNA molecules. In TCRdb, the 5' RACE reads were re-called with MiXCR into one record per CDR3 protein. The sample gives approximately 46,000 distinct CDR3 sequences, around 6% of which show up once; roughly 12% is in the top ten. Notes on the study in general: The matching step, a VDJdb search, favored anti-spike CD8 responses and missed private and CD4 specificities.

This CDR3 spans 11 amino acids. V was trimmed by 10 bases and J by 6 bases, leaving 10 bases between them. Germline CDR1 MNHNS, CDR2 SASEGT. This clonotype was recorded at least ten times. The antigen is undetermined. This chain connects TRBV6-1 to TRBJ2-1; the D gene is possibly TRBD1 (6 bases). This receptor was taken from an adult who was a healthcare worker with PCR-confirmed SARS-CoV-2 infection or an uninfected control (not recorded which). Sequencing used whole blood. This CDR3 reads CATGQTNEQFF. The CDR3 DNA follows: TGTGCCACCGGACAGACCAATGAGCAGTTCTTC.